The sequence of this T cell receptor (beta chain) was determined in a study of cytomegalovirus exposure and HLA in healthy donors. As for the study in general: Both the 120 validation repertoires and the approximately 670 first-cohort repertoires used the same platform, as reported by a later analysis. Study findings and constraints: According to a subsequent analysis, TCR clusters from the first cohort were inclined to appear together in the 110 or so validation repertoires. It was fewer than 200 TCR beta chains that were listed as cytomegalovirus-associated.

Regarding this clone: Antigen: not known.

Repertoires were generated with immunoSEQ multiplex PCR, while TCRdb's copy carries only in-frame clones and drops some. The repertoire holds approximately 300,000 clones, with about 90% as singletons. Germline-derived CDR1 and CDR2 are SEHNR and FQNEAQ (reference sequence). There are 14 residues in the CDR3. V dropped 6 bases and J dropped 6 bases, with 18 bases sitting between them. The sample taken for sequencing was PBMCs. The chain links TRBV7-9 to TRBJ2-7; D assignment may be TRBD1 or TRBD2 (6 bases each). The sequence came from a woman aged 30 to 39 in good health and CMV-seropositive. The DNA for the CDR3 is TGTGCCAGCAGGCGGGACACGTCAGGTGGCGAGCAGTACTTC. Translated, it gives CASRRDTSGGEQYF.